Sequencing of this T cell receptor (beta chain) was carried out in a study of T cells in Graves' hyperthyroidism and ophthalmopathy. Exclusion criteria comprised uncontrolled infection, other autoimmune disease, pregnancy or lactation. Using RNA transcripts as the source, TCR beta CDR3 regions were amplified. When the TCR CDR3 underwent first-round RT-PCR, the HTBI primer set was used. TCRdb re-called the multiplex PCR reads through MiXCR, storing one row per CDR3 protein. This table holds roughly 300,000 distinct CDR3 sequences, approximately 15% found once. Study-level points and caveats: Also found in blood were most expanded thyroid clonotypes above 0.001.

The sample holds many counts of this clonotype. Its antigen is currently unknown. Germline CDR1 KGHSH, CDR2 LQKENI. V dropped 6 bases and J dropped 0 bases, with 8 bases sitting between them. The CDR3 spans 13 residues. The clonotype was recovered from a woman aged 25-40 years with Graves' hyperthyroidism. The sample consisted of blood. V and J are TRBV18 and TRBJ1-1; weak D call: TRBD1 (5 bases). This CDR3 reads CASSDSLNTEAFF. CDR3 DNA sequence: TGTGCCAGCTCCGACAGCTTGAACACTGAAGCTTTCTTT.